In its sample, the clone carrying this T cell receptor beta chain was seen many times. Antigen specificity is unknown. The entry originates in a study of T cell repertoires in cytomegalovirus infection. Study at large: Carrying CMV and the relevant HLA type showed in public TCR beta signatures. Broader study findings: Predominance within the ex vivo response was attributable to HLA-C-restricted CMV-specific TCR beta clonotypes. The cumulative frequency of public TCR beta families identified carriers of CMV plus the relevant HLA.

TCRdb analysed the reads with MiXCR anew, one entry per CDR3 protein. The sample has 150,000 to 200,000 distinct CDR3 sequences; about an eighth are singletons. V shed 3 bases, J shed 6 bases, and the junction held 6 bases outside the gene matches. CDR1 and CDR2 (germline): SNHLY, FYNNEI. The CDR3 loop spans 14 amino acids. The receptor comes from a human donor in good health (CMV status not recorded). Some clones in this sample may be carry-over from other donors' samples. The chain is built from TRBV2 and TRBJ2-3, with 7 positions matching TRBD2. The sample consisted of PBMCs. CDR3 region: CASSDSGGIDTQYF. The CDR3 coding sequence is TGTGCCAGCAGTGATTCCGGGGGGATTGATACGCAGTATTTT.